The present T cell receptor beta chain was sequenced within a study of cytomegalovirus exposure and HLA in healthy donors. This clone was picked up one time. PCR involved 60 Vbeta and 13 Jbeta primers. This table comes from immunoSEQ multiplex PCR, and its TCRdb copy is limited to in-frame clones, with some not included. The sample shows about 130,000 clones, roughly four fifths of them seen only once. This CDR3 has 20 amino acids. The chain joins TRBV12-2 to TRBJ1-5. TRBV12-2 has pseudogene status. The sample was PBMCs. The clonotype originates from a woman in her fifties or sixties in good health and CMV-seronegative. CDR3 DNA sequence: TGTGCAAGTCGCTTTTTAAACCGGTACGGGGGGGGTGATAGCAATCAGCCCCAGCATTTT. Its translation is CASRFLNRYGGGDSNQPQHF.